The 23 T cell receptor beta chains presented below share a single source sample, sequenced in a study of prognosis after radiotherapy for stage I lung cancer. Two-round multiplex PCR on genomic DNA was the method by which TCR beta CDR3 was amplified. Used in first-round PCR were primers specific to each TRBV and TRBJ gene. TCRdb ran MiXCR on the multiplex PCR reads and lists one entry per CDR3 protein. The table shows around 12,000 distinct CDR3 sequences, with 40% to 45% occurring only once. The material was PBMCs, obtained before or after stereotactic body radiation therapy (not recorded which). The receptors originated from a donor over 45 with non-small cell lung cancer.

V gene TRBV5-4 combines with J gene TRBJ2-7, with a weak D call TRBD2 (6 bases). V was shortened by 2 bases and J by 9 bases, with 9 bases between the two germline ends. The CDR3 spans 11 residues. Germline values: CDR1 SGHNT, CDR2 YYREEE (reference sequence). The CDR3 spells CASSFSGLQYF. The CDR3 DNA reads as TGTGCCAGCAGCTTCTCGGGACTGCAGTACTTC.

The J gene is TRBJ1-2, the V gene TRBV2; no reliable D call. CDR3 length: 14 residues. V gave up 2 bases and J gave up 0 bases, with 7 bases separating them. Germline lookup yields CDR1 SNHLY and CDR2 FYNNEI. CDR3 coding DNA: TGTGCCAGCAGTGAACGGCGGACTAACTATGGCTACACCTTC. Its translation: CASSERRTNYGYTF.

This clonotype appeared many times. The V gene is TRBV15, the J gene TRBJ2-7; D tentatively fits TRBD1 or TRBD2 (6 bases each). The V gene lost 0 bases and the J gene lost 4 bases, with 22 bases spanning the gap. Germline V CDR1 and CDR2: LNHNV, YYDKDF (reference sequence). CDR3 length equals 18 residues. The DNA for the CDR3 is TGTGCCACCAGCAGAGATGTATTCGGGGGCGGTTTACGATACGAGCAGTACTTC. This sequence encodes CATSRDVFGGGLRYEQYF.

Many counts were recorded for this clonotype. The rearrangement joins TRBV5-1 to TRBJ2-1, with 9 nucleotides matching TRBD2. Germline CDR1 is SGHRS and CDR2 is YFSETQ. This CDR3 region has 13 residues. V dropped 1 base and J dropped 15; count of bases not matched to a gene: 8. In DNA form, the CDR3 reads TGCGCCAGCAGCTTGCCAGCGGGGGGTAGGCCGTTCTTC. Residues: CASSLPAGGRPFF.

J is TRBJ2-5 and V is TRBV9; 10 bases are shared with TRBD1. The ends lost 6 bases at V and 3 bases at J; junction bases unmatched: 8. The germline V gene encodes CDR1 SGDLS and CDR2 YYNGEE. There are 15 residues in the CDR3. This CDR3 is CASIYSGTGEETQYF. DNA of the CDR3: TGTGCCAGCATCTATTCCGGGACAGGGGAAGAGACCCAGTACTTC.

About this clonotype: This probably arose from a read error, given a far larger clone one base away. The chain recombines TRBV6-8 with TRBJ2-1, with D perhaps matching TRBD1 or TRBD2 (7 bases each). From germline, CDR1 is MNHGY and CDR2 SAAAGT. This CDR3 contains 16 residues. The CDR3 here is CAGSPSSGGGYNEQFF. CDR3 DNA sequence: TGTGCCGGCAGCCCTTCTTCAGGGGGGGGTTACAATGAGCAGTTCTTC.

This clonotype was seen repeatedly, ten times or more. The V call is TRBV13, the J call TRBJ2-2; 7 bases agree with TRBD1. V gave up 2 bases and J gave up 4 bases; unmatched junction bases: 10. The CDR3 length is 17 residues. The V gene's germline CDR1 is PRHDT and CDR2 FYEKMQ (reference sequence). In DNA, the CDR3 is TGTGCCAGCAGCTTATTGGAAGGGGGCAGTGGCACCGGGGAGCTGTTTTTT. It yields the protein CASSLLEGGSGTGELFF.

This clonotype qualifies as medium-sized. The V call is TRBV28, the J call TRBJ1-2, with D possibly being TRBD1 (5 bases). CDR1 and CDR2 from the germline V gene are MDHEN and SYDVKM. V was pared by 4 bases and J by 8 bases, with 17 bases between. The CDR3 loop spans 14 amino acids. The CDR3, as DNA: TGTGCCAGCAGTTCCCCTGGGACCCGTGGGGGCTACACCTTC. Translated, it gives CASSSPGTRGGYTF.

This clonotype was seen many times. The J gene is TRBJ2-1, the V gene TRBV27; 14 nucleotides align to TRBD2. J lost 6 bases, V lost 5 bases, and 6 bases had no gene match. Per germline, CDR1 MNHEY and CDR2 SMNVEV (reference sequence). CDR3 length: 16 residues. CDR3: CASSRGTSGRCNEQFF. In DNA form, the CDR3 reads TGTGCCAGCAGTCGCGGGACTAGCGGGAGATGCAATGAGCAGTTCTTC.

CDR3 region: CASSSTGVSDTIYF. CDR3 sequence (DNA): TGTGCCAGCAGTTCCACGGGAGTCAGTGACACCATATATTTT. The chain carries TRBV28 and TRBJ1-3; D uncertain. This CDR3 comprises 14 residues. The V and J ends lost 4 bases and 8 bases respectively, with 15 bases between them. CDR1 is MDHEN and CDR2 is SYDVKM in the germline V gene. The full variable domain, rest sourced from reference TRBV28 and TRBJ1-3, is DVKVTQSSRYLVKRTGEKVFLECVQDMDHENMFWYRQDPGLGLRLIYFSYDVKMKEKGDIPEGYSVSREKKERFSLILESASTNQTSMYLCASSSTGVSDTIYFGEGSWLTVV.

Concerning this clonotype: This likely came from a read error, as a far larger clone is one base away. V usage is TRBV6-5 and J usage is TRBJ1-6, with a possible D match to TRBD1 (5 bases). Germline CDR1 MNHEY, CDR2 SVGAGI. CDR3 size: 20 residues. The ends were cut back, 6 bases at V and 4 bases at J, with 28 bases in the middle. CDR3 protein: CASSRSGRTHRPNYNSPLHF. The CDR3 DNA reads TGTGCCAGCAGCCGGTCGGGGCGAACCCACAGACCAAATTATAATTCACCCCTCCACTTT.

This chain links TRBV5-1 with TRBJ2-1, with TRBD1 matching over 7 bases. The CDR3 has 15 residues. Germline CDR1 SGHRS, CDR2 YFSETQ. Unmatched junction bases numbered 0, after V lost 0 bases and J lost 0 bases. DNA of the CDR3: TGCGCCAGCAGCTTGGACAGGGGCTCCTACAATGAGCAGTTCTTC. It translates to CASSLDRGSYNEQFF.

On this clonotype itself: The junction and the germline gene differ at one end; a read error may be behind it. V usage is TRBV27 and J usage is TRBJ2-7; D could derive from TRBD1 or TRBD2 (5 bases each). Germline CDR1 and CDR2: MNHEY and SMNVEV (reference sequence). This CDR3 has 13 residues. In DNA form, the CDR3 reads TGTGCCAGCAGTTTCCTTCCAGTGGGGGAGCAGCACTTC. It translates to CASSFLPVGEQHF.

The J gene is TRBJ2-7, the V gene TRBV20-1, with D uncertain. Germline V gene lookup returns CDR1 DFQATT and CDR2 SNEGSKA (reference sequence). The CDR3 consists of 14 residues. The CDR3 reads CRGSPGSRSSEQYF. In DNA, the CDR3 is TGCAGAGGAAGTCCCGGGTCAAGGAGCAGCGAGCAGTACTTC.

The sample holds many counts of this clonotype. The chain has TRBV28 and TRBJ1-1; perhaps TRBD1 as D (5 bases). This CDR3 spans 14 amino acids. The V end was cut by 4 bases, the J end by 0 bases, with 9 bases between. Germline values: CDR1 MDHEN, CDR2 SYDVKM. CDR3 nucleotides: TGTGCCAGCAGTTCCGCGGGGGTGAACACTGAAGCTTTCTTT. This codes for CASSSAGVNTEAFF. The complete variable domain, with remaining parts taken from reference TRBV28 and TRBJ1-1, reads DVKVTQSSRYLVKRTGEKVFLECVQDMDHENMFWYRQDPGLGLRLIYFSYDVKMKEKGDIPEGYSVSREKKERFSLILESASTNQTSMYLCASSSAGVNTEAFFGQGTRLTVV.

The chain recombines TRBV5-1 with TRBJ1-3; D uncertain. The CDR3 runs 15 residues. Germline CDR1 reads SGHRS; CDR2 reads YFSETQ. V lost 2 bases, J lost 0 bases, and 9 bases lay in between. The CDR3 loop is CASSFAGSSGNTIYF. Written as DNA, the CDR3 is TGCGCCAGCAGCTTCGCGGGGAGCTCTGGAAACACCATATATTTT. Full variable domain (remainder filled in from reference TRBV5-1 and TRBJ1-3): KAGVTQTPRYLIKTRGQQVTLSCSPISGHRSVSWYQQTPGQGLQFLFEYFSETQRNKGNFPGRFSGRQFSNSRSEMNVSTLELGDSALYLCASSFAGSSGNTIYFGEGSWLTVV.

Of note for this clonotype: With a much larger clone just one base away, this may be a read error. The V and J genes are TRBV11-3 and TRBJ2-5; D gene unclear. V gave up 0 bases and J gave up 9 bases, with 5 bases separating them. CDR1 SGHNT and CDR2 YENEEA come from the germline V gene. This CDR3 has 11 residues. The CDR3 DNA reads TGTGCCAGCAGCTTAGATCGGGCCCAGTACTTC. Protein: CASSLDRAQYF.

This clonotype has a count of ten or more. The V and J genes are TRBV6-1 and TRBJ2-4; 7 bases agree with TRBD2. The germline CDR1 and CDR2 sequences are MNHNS and SASEGT. V was clipped by 4 bases and J by 2 bases; unmatched bases: 14. The CDR3 contains 18 residues. The CDR3 reads CASSAGWWAGVPKNIQYF. The DNA for the CDR3 is TGTGCCAGCAGTGCCGGGTGGTGGGCGGGAGTCCCCAAAAACATTCAGTACTTC.

This clonotype was observed a handful of times. This chain joins TRBV18 and TRBJ2-4; the D gene is possibly TRBD1 (6 bases). V was clipped by 4 bases and J by 9 bases, with 16 bases between them. Per the germline V gene, CDR1 is KGHSH and CDR2 is LQKENI. The CDR3 is 14 residues long. CDR3 amino acids: CASSLRQASGIQYF. The CDR3 DNA sequence: TGTGCCAGCTCACTTCGACAGGCTTCAGGCATTCAGTACTTC. The whole variable domain, filled in from reference TRBV18 and TRBJ2-4, reads NAGVMQNPRHLVRRRGQEARLRCSPMKGHSHVYWYRQLPEEGLKFMVYLQKENIIDESGMPKERFSAEFPKEGPSILRIQQVVRGDSAAYFCASSLRQASGIQYFGAGTRLSVL.

This clonotype was seen only a few times. The chain uses TRBV5-6 and TRBJ2-1; no reliable D call. The CDR3 spans 13 residues. From germline, CDR1 is SGHDT and CDR2 YYEEEE. Trimming cost V 1 base and J 5 bases, with 7 bases left between them. The CDR3 DNA reads TGTGCCAGCAGCTTGACAGTTGACAATGAGCAGTTCTTC. This translates into CASSLTVDNEQFF.

The chain employs TRBV6-1 and TRBJ2-1; D gene ambiguous. V was trimmed by 3 bases and J by 10 bases, leaving 13 bases between them. CDR1 and CDR2 (germline): MNHNS, SASEGT. This CDR3 comprises 13 residues. The CDR3 bases are TGTGCCAGCAGTGAGCTGGAATACGGGGAGCAGTTCTTC. It specifies CASSELEYGEQFF.

This rearrangement joins TRBV19 to TRBJ2-3; 14 nucleotides line up with TRBD2. The germline V gene has CDR1 LNHDA and CDR2 SQIVND (reference sequence). The CDR3 length is 19 residues. V dropped 8 bases and J dropped 0; count of bases not matched to a gene: 13. CDR3 DNA: TGTGCCAGTCGGAGTTACAGGGGACTAGCGGGAGATAGCACAGATACGCAGTATTTT. Protein product: CASRSYRGLAGDSTDTQYF. The full variable domain, rest sourced from reference TRBV19 and TRBJ2-3, is DGGITQSPKYLFRKEGQNVTLSCEQNLNHDAMYWYRQDPGQGLRLIYYSQIVNDFQKGDIAEGYSVSREKKESFPLTVTSAQKNPTAFYLCASRSYRGLAGDSTDTQYFGPGTRLTVL.

This clonotype appeared a single time. CDR3 sequence: CASRRLENTEAFF. Written as DNA, the CDR3 is TGTGCCAGCAGGCGACTAGAGAACACTGAAGCTTTCTTT. The chain recombines TRBV6-1 with TRBJ1-1, with no clear D. Trimming removed 6 bases at V and 1 base at J, with 9 bases between. Germline values: CDR1 MNHNS, CDR2 SASEGT. This CDR3 spans 13 amino acids.